This entry lists 14 T cell receptor beta chains sequenced from one sample in a study of blood T cells in healthy people across ages. Using a J-beta primer mix together with a sample-barcoded 5' primer, a second PCR was run for roughly 7 to 12 cycles. From the 5' RACE reads, TCRdb called clonotypes with MiXCR, one entry per CDR3 protein. Here the sample spans over 1,500,000 distinct CDR3 sequences, approximately 50% being singletons. The sample comprised blood. Receptors originate from a woman aged 40 to 50 in good health.

This clonotype was counted only a few times. J is TRBJ2-7 and V is TRBV20-1, with D possibly matching TRBD1 (5 bases). V was pared by 1 base and J by 2 bases, with 9 bases between. CDR1 is DFQATT and CDR2 is SNEGSKA in the germline V gene (reference sequence). This CDR3 is built from 13 residues. The CDR3 DNA reads as TGCAGTGCTAGAGTTGCAGGGACCTACGAGCAGTACTTC. Protein sequence: CSARVAGTYEQYF.

The sample holds many counts of this clonotype. The chain recombines TRBV7-2 with TRBJ1-2; D perhaps matches TRBD1 (5 bases). V dropped 6 bases and J dropped 0 bases, with 8 bases sitting between them. Germline CDR1 SGHTA, CDR2 FQGNSA. The CDR3 totals 13 residues. The CDR3 DNA follows: TGTGCCAGCAGTCGGACACCTAACTATGGCTACACCTTC. It translates to CASSRTPNYGYTF.

A word on this clonotype: This may be a read error, as it is one base from a much larger clone. This sequence joins TRBV29-1 and TRBJ2-7; TRBD1 might be the D (5 bases). The CDR3 extends over 11 amino acids. Trimming took 7 bases from V and 3 from J, leaving 10 bases between them. CDR1 is SQVTM and CDR2 is ANQGSEA in the germline V gene. As DNA, the CDR3 is TGCAGCGGTCACGACAGCTACGAGCAGTACTTC. It encodes CSGHDSYEQYF.

The chain carries TRBV27 and TRBJ2-5; 8 bases map to TRBD1. CDR1 is MNHEY, CDR2 SMNVEV, per germline (reference sequence). V shed 6 bases, J shed 2 bases, and the junction held 8 bases outside the gene matches. The CDR3 runs to 15 residues. CDR3 DNA sequence: TGTGCCAGCAGCCGCCGGGACAGGCTACAAGAGACCCAGTACTTC. Translation: CASSRRDRLQETQYF.

The rearrangement joins TRBV2 to TRBJ2-7; no definite D call. The CDR3 sequence is 14 residues long. V dropped 3 bases and J dropped 0 bases, with 9 bases sitting between them. The germline gives CDR1 SNHLY, CDR2 FYNNEI. The CDR3: CASSEQANSYEQYF. The DNA of the CDR3 is TGTGCCAGCAGTGAGCAGGCCAACTCCTACGAGCAGTACTTC. The full variable domain, completed using reference TRBV2 and TRBJ2-7, is EPEVTQTPSHQVTQMGQEVILRCVPISNHLYFYWYRQILGQKVEFLVSFYNNEISEKSEIFDDQFSVERPDGSNFTLKIRSTKLEDSAMYFCASSEQANSYEQYFGPGTRLTVT.

This clonotype was seen only a few times. The J gene is TRBJ2-5, the V gene TRBV6-2 or TRBV6-3; 8 positions agree with TRBD2. Trimming removed 6 bases from V and 11 bases from J; junction bases left unmatched: 17. This CDR3 has 15 amino acids. Germline lookup yields CDR1 MNHEY and CDR2 SVGEGT. CDR3 nucleotides: TGTGCCAGCAGATCTTATACGGGGGGGCGACTAGAGCAGTACTTC. It specifies CASRSYTGGRLEQYF.

The chain couples TRBV24-1 to TRBJ2-1; 9 bases map to TRBD2. Germline CDR1 and CDR2: KGHDR and SFDVKD. Unmatched junction bases numbered 6, after V lost 9 bases and J lost 4 bases. This CDR3 is built from 14 residues. CDR3 DNA: TGTGCCACCCAAGGGGGACTAGCTTACAATGAGCAGTTCTTC. Residues: CATQGGLAYNEQFF.

This chain links TRBV7-2 with TRBJ2-1; maybe TRBD1 (6 bases). The V and J ends lost 0 bases and 3 bases respectively, with 12 bases between them. CDR1 is SGHTA and CDR2 is FQGNSA in the germline V gene. The CDR3 covers 16 residues. DNA for the CDR3: TGTGCCAGCAGCTTAGCTGGTCAGGGGATCTACAATGAGCAGTTCTTC. It specifies CASSLAGQGIYNEQFF.

The V and J genes are TRBV4-3 and TRBJ1-1; D remains unclear. This CDR3 comprises 15 residues. V lost 2 bases and J 2 bases, leaving 12 bases between the germline ends. Germline V CDR1 and CDR2: LGHNA, YSLEER. The CDR3 DNA is TGCGCCAGCAGCCAAAGCGTGGTCAGTAACACTGAAGCTTTCTTT. Protein product: CASSQSVVSNTEAFF.

This clonotype has a single count. The chain is built from TRBV4-2 and TRBJ1-2; D is possibly TRBD1 (5 bases). V was pared by 0 bases and J by 5 bases, with 16 bases between. Germline CDR1 reads LGHNA; CDR2 reads YNFKEQ. CDR3 length: 16 amino acids. As DNA, the CDR3 is TGTGCCAGCAGCCAAGATCTAGTGGGGGTGGGATATGGCTACACCTTC. Translation gives CASSQDLVGVGYGYTF.

V usage is TRBV2 and J usage is TRBJ2-7; no firm D call. The CDR3 has 13 amino acids. V was clipped by 7 bases and J by 7 bases, with 17 bases between them. CDR1 and CDR2 (germline): SNHLY, FYNNEI. This CDR3 reads CASKGGPTGEQYF. The CDR3 coding sequence is TGTGCCAGCAAAGGCGGCCCTACTGGAGAGCAGTACTTC.

A few counts support this clonotype. V is TRBV20-1 and J is TRBJ2-5; 8 bases match TRBD1. V was pared by 5 bases and J by 5 bases, with 10 bases of the junction left unmatched. Germline CDR1 reads DFQATT; CDR2 reads SNEGSKA (reference sequence). This CDR3 spans 14 amino acids. The CDR3 is CSAVPQGARETQYF. DNA of the CDR3: TGCAGTGCTGTTCCTCAGGGGGCGAGGGAGACCCAGTACTTC.

This clonotype was counted only a few times. This chain links TRBV27 with TRBJ2-1; D gene ambiguous. Germline CDR1 MNHEY, CDR2 SMNVEV (reference sequence). Trimming cost V 8 bases and J 0 bases, with 11 bases left between them. CDR3 length: 14 residues. Written as DNA, the CDR3 is TGTGCCAGCTCCACCGAAGGCTCCTACAATGAGCAGTTCTTC. Its protein product is CASSTEGSYNEQFF.

J is TRBJ1-2 and V is TRBV14; D may be TRBD1 (6 bases). This CDR3 is 15 amino acids long. Trimming left V 3 bases short and J 6 bases short, with 17 bases between. CDR1 and CDR2 (germline): SGHDN, FVKESK. The CDR3 protein is CASSQDPNRVNGYTF. Written as DNA, the CDR3 is TGTGCCAGCAGCCAGGACCCGAACAGGGTAAATGGCTACACCTTC.